Listed here are 31 T cell receptor beta chains from one sample, sequenced in a study of blood T cell repertoires in COVID-19. The repertoire was sequenced with immunoSEQ multiplex PCR; TCRdb's copy has only in-frame clones and lacks some. Here the sample spans about 200,000 clones, roughly 84% being singletons. Sequencing was carried out using PBMCs or T cells enriched from blood (not recorded which). The receptors were sampled from a woman under 40 who had been exposed to COVID-19.

The rearrangement joins TRBV29-1 to TRBJ1-1; tentatively, D is TRBD1 (6 bases). Germline CDR1 SQVTM, CDR2 ANQGSEA. V lost 6 bases and J lost 0, with 11 bases in between. This CDR3 is built from 13 residues. The CDR3 region has the DNA TGCAGCGTGGGGGCAGGGATGAACACTGAAGCTTTCTTT. Its translation: CSVGAGMNTEAFF.

This rearrangement joins TRBV2 to TRBJ2-7; 8 positions match TRBD1. V lost 7 bases and J lost 5; bases outside the gene matches: 13. Germline CDR1 SNHLY, CDR2 FYNNEI. CDR3 length: 15 amino acids. This CDR3 is CASTSLRGQVHEQYF. CDR3 coding DNA: TGTGCCAGCACCTCCCTCCGGGGACAGGTCCACGAGCAGTACTTC.

The chain is built from TRBV18 and TRBJ1-4; no firm D call. The CDR3 is 15 amino acids. Trimming left V 1 base short and J 3 bases short, with 9 bases between. Germline CDR1 and CDR2: KGHSH and LQKENI. Here the CDR3 reads CASSPLRGPNEKLFF. The DNA of the CDR3 is TGTGCCAGCTCACCACTAAGAGGGCCTAATGAAAAACTGTTTTTT.

This clone has just one count. Distinct nucleotide sequences in the sample also encode this CDR3. The J gene is TRBJ1-1, the V gene TRBV28; a weak D match, TRBD1 (5 bases). Germline CDR1 and CDR2: MDHEN and SYDVKM. This CDR3 spans 19 amino acids. Trimming pared 5 bases from V and 4 bases from J, leaving 29 bases between. The CDR3 DNA follows: TGTGCCAGCAGTGCCACGTATCCCAAAAGGACACTCCCGAGCACTGAAGCTTTCTTT. Amino acids: CASSATYPKRTLPSTEAFF.

This chain joins TRBV12-5 and TRBJ2-5, with D uncertain. The CDR3 covers 12 residues. Trimming left V 4 bases short and J 3 bases short, with 6 bases between. CDR1 and CDR2 (germline): LGHNT, FRNRAP. The CDR3 DNA sequence: TGTGCTAGTGGTTCCGTAGAAGAGACCCAGTACTTC. It codes for CASGSVEETQYF.

V is TRBV5-5 and J is TRBJ1-4; 8 bases fit TRBD1. CDR3 size: 17 residues. Per germline, CDR1 SGHKS and CDR2 YYEKEE (reference sequence). The junction had 12 bases not matched to a gene; V was cut back by 1 base and J by 7 bases. This chain's CDR3 is CASSLNDVLGQAEKLFF. The DNA of the CDR3 is TGTGCCAGCAGCTTGAACGACGTGTTGGGACAGGCTGAAAAACTGTTTTTT.

The rearrangement uses TRBV7-8 and TRBJ1-1; D gene unclear. The CDR3 is 14 amino acids. The V and J ends lost 5 bases and 1 base respectively, with 11 bases between them. Germline V gene sequence: CDR1 SGHVS, CDR2 FQNEAQ. CDR3 sequence (DNA): TGTGCCAGCAGCCCCCGCCCCGGGAACACTGAAGCTTTCTTT. As protein: CASSPRPGNTEAFF.

The chain recombines TRBV18 with TRBJ1-1; perhaps TRBD1 as D (5 bases). Trimming left V 5 bases short and J 6 bases short, with 7 bases between. The CDR3 runs to 11 residues. CDR1 and CDR2 (germline): KGHSH, LQKENI. CDR3 residues: CASSSGAEAFF. For the CDR3, the DNA is TGTGCCAGCTCATCGGGGGCTGAAGCTTTCTTT.

The chain couples TRBV7-2 to TRBJ2-7; 9 positions agree with TRBD1. The V and J ends lost 1 base and 0 bases, in that order; junction bases with no gene match: 7. CDR1 is SGHTA and CDR2 is FQGNSA in the germline V gene. This CDR3 is 17 amino acids long. CDR3 amino acids: CASSLGGQGPSSYEQYF. CDR3 nucleotide sequence: TGTGCCAGCAGCTTAGGGGGACAGGGCCCAAGCTCCTACGAGCAGTACTTC.

The V gene is TRBV5-5, the J gene TRBJ1-2, with D uncertain. In germline, CDR1 is SGHKS, CDR2 YYEKEE (reference sequence). The germline V and J ends were trimmed by 1 base and 0 bases, with 7 bases remaining between them. The CDR3 consists of 14 residues. Here the CDR3 DNA reads TGTGCCAGCAGCTTGACCGGAGCTAACTATGGCTACACCTTC. Protein sequence: CASSLTGANYGYTF.

V usage is TRBV12-5 and J usage is TRBJ1-1; no reliable D call. Trimming removed 2 bases from V and 5 bases from J, with 12 bases in between. In germline, CDR1 is LGHNT, CDR2 FRNRAP. The CDR3 runs 14 residues. This CDR3 is CASGLYGGETEAFF. DNA of the CDR3: TGTGCTAGTGGTTTGTATGGCGGGGAGACTGAAGCTTTCTTT.

This rearrangement joins TRBV2 to TRBJ1-6, with D unclear. Germline V CDR1 and CDR2: SNHLY, FYNNEI. CDR3 length equals 17 residues. V lost 3 bases to trimming and J lost 5 bases, with 17 bases between them. DNA for the CDR3: TGTGCCAGCAGTGATTCCTCAGGTACCTTAAATAATTCACCCCTCCACTTT. Protein product: CASSDSSGTLNNSPLHF.

The gene calls are TRBV19 and TRBJ2-7; the D gene is possibly TRBD2 (5 bases). Trimming left V 3 bases short and J 2 bases short, with 23 bases between. Germline loops: CDR1 LNHDA, CDR2 SQIVND (reference sequence). The CDR3 extends over 18 amino acids. The CDR3 nucleotides read TGTGCCAGTAGTATCTCCGATTATACCGGGATTCCTACCTACGAGCAGTACTTC. Protein product: CASSISDYTGIPTYEQYF.

The chain recombines TRBV5-1 with TRBJ2-3; 10 nucleotides align to TRBD2. CDR1 is SGHRS, CDR2 YFSETQ, per germline. V shed 6 bases, J shed 0 bases, and the junction held 7 bases outside the gene matches. The CDR3 length is 16 residues. CDR3 sequence (DNA): TGCGCCAGCAACTTAGCGGGGGGCTCTAGCACAGATACGCAGTATTTT. Its protein is CASNLAGGSSTDTQYF.

This chain connects TRBV9 to TRBJ2-1; 7 nucleotides align to TRBD2. V gave up 0 bases and J gave up 2 bases; unmatched junction bases: 5. The CDR3 contains 16 residues. CDR1 and CDR2 from the germline V gene are SGDLS and YYNGEE. CDR3 nucleotides: TGTGCCAGCAGCGTAGCTGTGGGGGGGACCTACAATGAGCAGTTCTTC. It translates to CASSVAVGGTYNEQFF.

The chain carries TRBV7-2 and TRBJ2-3, with TRBD1 matching over 8 bases. This CDR3 is built from 16 residues. Germline CDR1 reads SGHTA; CDR2 reads FQGNSA. V gave up 6 bases and J gave up 1 base; unmatched junction bases: 9. CDR3: CASRQNRGSGTDTQYF. The DNA for the CDR3 is TGTGCCAGCAGACAGAACAGGGGGTCGGGCACAGATACGCAGTATTTT.

Comment on this clone: One end of the junction does not line up with germline, which may come from a read error. This sequence joins TRBV7-7 and TRBJ2-5; TRBD2 agrees at 9 bases. The CDR3 sequence is 16 residues long. Germline CDR1 reads SSHAT; CDR2 reads FNYEAQ (reference sequence). The CDR3: CASSRDSGRAGGTQYF. The CDR3 coding sequence is TGTGCTAGCAGTAGGGACTCGGGCCGAGCGGGAGGGACCCAGTACTTC.

V and J are TRBV27 and TRBJ1-2; 9 bases are a match to TRBD1. The CDR3 is made up of 16 amino acids. From germline, CDR1 is MNHEY and CDR2 SMNVEV (reference sequence). J was trimmed by 6 bases and V by 4 bases; bases with no gene match: 12. CDR3 nucleotides: TGTGCCAGCAGTTCGACCCCGGGACAGGGCGTTAATGGCTACACCTTC. Protein: CASSSTPGQGVNGYTF.

The chain links TRBV20-1 to TRBJ2-5; TRBD2 might be the D (6 bases). The germline V gene has CDR1 DFQATT and CDR2 SNEGSKA (reference sequence). The length of the CDR3 is 15 residues. V was cut by 3 bases and J by 4 bases, with 18 bases left in between. CDR3 loop: CSASPAEGKPETQYF. In DNA form, the CDR3 reads TGCAGTGCTAGTCCTGCGGAGGGCAAACCAGAGACCCAGTACTTC.

For the CDR3, the DNA is TGTGCCAGCAGACAGGGGCCCCTTAGCTCTGTCCTCCTCCACTTT. Translated, it gives CASRQGPLSSVLLHF. The genes are TRBV6-5 and TRBJ1-6; 7 positions agree with TRBD1. Per germline, CDR1 MNHEY and CDR2 SVGAGI. This CDR3 is 15 amino acids long. With 6 bases clipped from V and 15 bases from J, the junction kept 17 bases outside the gene matches.

V gene TRBV5-4 combines with J gene TRBJ1-6; TRBD1 might be the D (5 bases). CDR3 size: 15 residues. Trimming stripped 4 bases from V and 8 bases from J, with 16 bases between. The germline V gene encodes CDR1 SGHNT and CDR2 YYREEE (reference sequence). The CDR3 DNA reads TGTGCCAGCAGCCGCAACCGGGGGTTCGATTCACCCCTCCACTTT. Its translation: CASSRNRGFDSPLHF.

J is TRBJ1-1 and V is TRBV29-1; no clear D. Looked up from germline, CDR1 is SQVTM and CDR2 is ANQGSEA. V lost 3 bases and J lost 4, with 9 bases in between. The CDR3 consists of 12 residues. In nucleotides, the CDR3 is TGCAGCGTTGACCCCGCGGGCACTGAAGCTTTCTTT. As protein: CSVDPAGTEAFF.

The chain combines TRBV11-3 with TRBJ2-1; D possibly corresponds to TRBD2 (6 bases). Germline CDR1 reads SGHNT; CDR2 reads YENEEA. Trimming removed 1 base from V and 7 bases from J, with 14 bases in between. The CDR3 extends over 15 amino acids. CDR3 bases: TGTGCCAGCAGCTTAGGACTAGATTCCTTGAATGAGCAGTTCTTC. Translation gives CASSLGLDSLNEQFF.

This clone occurred once. The chain has TRBV7-2 and TRBJ1-2; 10 positions match TRBD1. Germline V gene lookup returns CDR1 SGHTA and CDR2 FQGNSA. Trimming at V came to 4 bases and at J to 2 bases, leaving 7 bases not matched to a gene. This CDR3 is built from 16 residues. The CDR3 spells CASSYLTGGENYGYTF. In nucleotides, the CDR3 is TGTGCCAGCAGCTATCTGACAGGGGGCGAGAACTATGGCTACACCTTC.

Comment on this clone: A junction end diverges from the germline sequence, so it may reflect a read error. The rearrangement joins TRBV9 to TRBJ2-2; perhaps TRBD2 as D (5 bases). The CDR3 is 14 amino acids. CDR1 is SGDLS and CDR2 is YYNGEE in the germline V gene. CDR3 in amino acids: CASSASGKAGKLFF. CDR3 nucleotides: TGTGCCAGCAGCGCTTCAGGAAAGGCCGGGAAGCTGTTTTTT.

This clone was detected only a few times. The rearrangement links TRBV29-1 to TRBJ1-4; D uncertain. Germline V lookup: CDR1 SQVTM, CDR2 ANQGSEA. CDR3 length: 14 residues. V lost 4 bases and J 7 bases, leaving 16 bases between the germline ends. CDR3 nucleotide sequence: TGCAGCGTTGGAGTTCCGCCAGGAGGTGAAAAACTGTTTTTT. It yields the protein CSVGVPPGGEKLFF.

V is TRBV21-1 and J is TRBJ2-3; TRBD2, as called in the table, went unchecked against the DNA. TRBV21-1 is marked as a pseudogene. The CDR3 length is 19 residues. CDR3 in amino acids: CASSKAQWRGAISTDTQYF. The CDR3 region has the DNA TGTGCCAGCAGCAAAGCTCAATGGCGGGGGGCTATTAGCACAGATACGCAGTATTTT.

This chain joins TRBV9 and TRBJ1-1, with 8 positions matching TRBD1. Unmatched junction bases numbered 4, after V lost 1 base and J lost 2 bases. The germline V gene encodes CDR1 SGDLS and CDR2 YYNGEE. This CDR3 is 15 amino acids long. CDR3 sequence (DNA): TGTGCCAGCAGCGTAACAGGGGGGACCAACACTGAAGCTTTCTTT. Its protein product is CASSVTGGTNTEAFF.

The chain is built from TRBV2 and TRBJ1-1, with D maybe TRBD1 (5 bases). Germline lookup yields CDR1 SNHLY and CDR2 FYNNEI. Between the trimmed V and J ends, which lost 7 bases and 5 bases, there was a span of 14 bases. CDR3 size: 13 residues. The CDR3 spells CASTWGRDTEAFF. In DNA form, the CDR3 reads TGTGCCAGCACGTGGGGCAGGGATACTGAAGCTTTCTTT. The full variable domain, in which reference TRBV2 and TRBJ1-1 provide the parts outside the CDR3, is EPEVTQTPSHQVTQMGQEVILRCVPISNHLYFYWYRQILGQKVEFLVSFYNNEISEKSEIFDDQFSVERPDGSNFTLKIRSTKLEDSAMYFCASTWGRDTEAFFGQGTRLTVV.

This clone was found a few times. The gene calls are TRBV5-1 and TRBJ1-1, with unresolved D. V lost 3 bases, J lost 0 bases, and 6 bases lay in between. CDR1 and CDR2 from the germline V gene are SGHRS and YFSETQ. There are 13 residues in the CDR3. This CDR3 is CASSYSMNTEAFF. The CDR3 bases are TGCGCCAGCAGCTACAGTATGAACACTGAAGCTTTCTTT.

This chain connects TRBV6-5 to TRBJ2-1; 9 bases fit TRBD1. The V segment lost 0 bases and the J segment 11 bases; nucleotides outside the gene matches: 8. The germline CDR1 and CDR2 sequences are MNHEY and SVGAGI. The CDR3 extends over 15 amino acids. CDR3 sequence: CASSYSGQGPVQQFF. The CDR3 DNA reads TGTGCCAGCAGTTACTCGGGACAGGGACCGGTTCAGCAGTTCTTC.